A selection of T cell receptor beta chains follows, all from one sample in a study of response to subunit inactivated influenza vaccine. TCRdb reanalysed the RT-PCR reads using MiXCR and keeps one entry per CDR3 protein. The sample lists about 800,000 distinct CDR3 sequences; around 20% were seen once. Sequences were derived from PBMCs from blood, sampled roughly 5 days after vaccination. The source of these receptors is a man aged 50-60 years who received an inactivated influenza vaccine. Each CDR3 is given with its conserved first and last residue. A D gene is named only where the DNA matches it firmly. Size values are once, few and many counts, or a class for expanded clones, and some rows have none.

cdr3_nt cdr3_aa j_call v_call d_call clone_size
TGTGCCATCAGTGTTGGTCGTGAGGAAGCGTTACCAGATACGCAGTATTTT CAISVGREEALPDTQYF TRBJ2-3 TRBV10-3 . few
TGTGCCACCAGTGACAGGGTGAATGAGCAGTTCTTC CATSDRVNEQFF TRBJ2-1 TRBV24-1 . few
TGTGCCAGCAGTTGGGGGGGATCAACCTACGAGCAGTACTTC CASSWGGSTYEQYF TRBJ2-7 TRBV12-3/TRBV12-4 TRBD2 .
TGTGCCAGCAGCCCTAGTTCTTCTAGCGGGAGAAGGTACGAGCAGTACTTC CASSPSSSSGRRYEQYF TRBJ2-7 TRBV7-6 TRBD2 few
TGCGCCAGCAGCCAAGAGGGGGGGCTAAGCACAGATACGCAGTATTTT CASSQEGGLSTDTQYF TRBJ2-3 TRBV4-1 . .
TGTGCCAGCAGTGGACAGGGAAGAGATACGCAGTATTTT CASSGQGRDTQYF TRBJ2-3 TRBV6-4 TRBD1 few
TGTGCCAGCTCACCACCCTTAATACCTGGGGCCAACGTCCTGACTTTC CASSPPLIPGANVLTF TRBJ2-6 TRBV18 . few
TGCAGTGCTCATCTGACAGGGGGCTGGGAAGAGCAGTACTTC CSAHLTGGWEEQYF TRBJ2-7 TRBV20-1 TRBD1 .
TGCAGTGCTAGAGATAACTCCCGGCCACAGTACTTC CSARDNSRPQYF TRBJ2-4 TRBV20-1 . .
TGCAGTGCCCGGGAGGCAAGATGGAATTCACCCCTCCACTTT CSAREARWNSPLHF TRBJ1-6 TRBV20-1 . .
TGCAGCGTTGTGGTTTTCGGAAACACCATATATTTT CSVVVFGNTIYF TRBJ1-3 TRBV29-1 . many
TGTGCCAGCAGCTTGGGTGGGTGGACCCTCCGTGCAACTAATGAAAAACTGTTTTTT CASSLGGWTLRATNEKLFF TRBJ1-4 TRBV5-4 . few
TGTGCCAGCAAGATTGGACAGACTAATGAAAAACTGTTTTTT CASKIGQTNEKLFF TRBJ1-4 TRBV12-3/TRBV12-4 . .
TGTGCCAGCAGCTTATCCGGACAGGTGGCCTACGAGCAGTACTTC CASSLSGQVAYEQYF TRBJ2-7 TRBV11-2 TRBD1 few
TGCAGTGCTAGTCTGGCAACCTACGAGCAGTACTTC CSASLATYEQYF TRBJ2-7 TRBV20-1 . many
TGTGCCAGCAGTTACAGAGACAGGCGGTACAATGAGCAGTTCTTC CASSYRDRRYNEQFF TRBJ2-1 TRBV6-2/TRBV6-3 . few
TGTGCCATCAGCGGACAGGGGTCCTCCTACGAGCAGTACTTC CAISGQGSSYEQYF TRBJ2-7 TRBV10-3 TRBD1 few
TGTGCCAGCTCACCCACGGATCTCCCGGATACGCAGTATTTT CASSPTDLPDTQYF TRBJ2-3 TRBV18 . .
TGTGCCACCAGCAAAGGAGTGGCCGGGGAGCTGTTTTTT CATSKGVAGELFF TRBJ2-2 TRBV15 . .
TGCAGTGCTAGAGCAGGGGCAGGCAAACGGTTAAGAAGCTACGAGCAGTACTTC CSARAGAGKRLRSYEQYF TRBJ2-7 TRBV20-1 . .
TGTGCCAGCTCAGCAGTGATGGGGGGTTGGAATGAGCAGTTCTTC CASSAVMGGWNEQFF TRBJ2-1 TRBV18 . few
TGTGCCAGCAGCTTTGGGGGGATCGGGGAGCAGTTCTTC CASSFGGIGEQFF TRBJ2-1 TRBV11-2 . .
TGTGCCAGCAGTTTACGGGGGTTTGGCACAGATACGCAGTATTTT CASSLRGFGTDTQYF TRBJ2-3 TRBV28 . .
TGTGCCACCAGCTTTCTGATCAATGAGCAGTTCTTC CATSFLINEQFF TRBJ2-1 TRBV7-2 . .
TGTGCCATCGGCCAGGGGACCCCCACTGAAGCTTTCTTT CAIGQGTPTEAFF TRBJ1-1 TRBV10-3 . few
TGTGCCAGCAGCACGGGACAGAACTCCAATGAGCAGTTCTTC CASSTGQNSNEQFF TRBJ2-1 TRBV7-9 TRBD1 .
TGTGCCACCCAAGTCCGGGCGGGTACCGGGGAGCTGTTTTTT CATQVRAGTGELFF TRBJ2-2 TRBV19 . .
TGTGCCAGCACCGGGGGGACTAGCATTTTTGAGCAGTTCTTC CASTGGTSIFEQFF TRBJ2-1 TRBV12-3/TRBV12-4 TRBD2 few
TGCGCCAGCAGCGTGGGACAGGACACTGAAGCTTTCTTT CASSVGQDTEAFF TRBJ1-1 TRBV5-1 TRBD1 many
TGTGCCAGCAGCCACGGCAGGCGTTACGAGCAGTACTTC CASSHGRRYEQYF TRBJ2-7 TRBV6-2/TRBV6-3 . .
TGCGCCAGCAGCTTGCAAGGGACTAGCGGGAGTGCTGAGCAGTTCTTC CASSLQGTSGSAEQFF TRBJ2-1 TRBV5-1 TRBD2 few
TGTGCCAGCTCACCGTCGGACAGGGGGAACTACGAGCAGTACTTC CASSPSDRGNYEQYF TRBJ2-7 TRBV18 TRBD1 .
TGCAGTGCTAGCGGGGGGGTGAACACTGAAGCTTTCTTT CSASGGVNTEAFF TRBJ1-1 TRBV20-1 . .
TGTGCCAGCAGCTTAAGCCAGGGCCTTACGGAGACCCAGTACTTC CASSLSQGLTETQYF TRBJ2-5 TRBV7-2 . few
TGTGCTAGTGGTCGATCTAGCGGGAGCACGGTTGAGCAGTTCTTC CASGRSSGSTVEQFF TRBJ2-1 TRBV12-5 TRBD2 .
TGCGCCAGCAGCTTCAACTTCATGTCAGATACGCAGTATTTT CASSFNFMSDTQYF TRBJ2-3 TRBV5-1 . many
TGCAGTGCAAGGGGACAATTGAGGGAGCAGTTCTTC CSARGQLREQFF TRBJ2-1 TRBV20-1 . many
TGTGCCAGCAGTGGAAGCGGGGGGAGCTCCTACGAGCAGTACTTC CASSGSGGSSYEQYF TRBJ2-7 TRBV28 TRBD2 .
TGTGCCAGCAGCCCAGGGGGCTCTGGCAAAAACATTCAGTACTTC CASSPGGSGKNIQYF TRBJ2-4 TRBV5-5 TRBD1 few
TGTGCCAGCAGCCAAGCGGGACTCTCCTACAATGAGCAGTTCTTC CASSQAGLSYNEQFF TRBJ2-1 TRBV9 TRBD2 few
TGTGCCATCAGTGGGACAGGGGCGGCTAATGAAAAACTGTTTTTT CAISGTGAANEKLFF TRBJ1-4 TRBV10-3 TRBD1 few
TGCAGTGCTAGGCGGGGGGCGTACGAGCAGTACTTC CSARRGAYEQYF TRBJ2-7 TRBV20-1 TRBD2 .
TGCAGTGCCCCCTCGCCGGTTAACACTGAAGCTTTCTTT CSAPSPVNTEAFF TRBJ1-1 TRBV20-1 . few